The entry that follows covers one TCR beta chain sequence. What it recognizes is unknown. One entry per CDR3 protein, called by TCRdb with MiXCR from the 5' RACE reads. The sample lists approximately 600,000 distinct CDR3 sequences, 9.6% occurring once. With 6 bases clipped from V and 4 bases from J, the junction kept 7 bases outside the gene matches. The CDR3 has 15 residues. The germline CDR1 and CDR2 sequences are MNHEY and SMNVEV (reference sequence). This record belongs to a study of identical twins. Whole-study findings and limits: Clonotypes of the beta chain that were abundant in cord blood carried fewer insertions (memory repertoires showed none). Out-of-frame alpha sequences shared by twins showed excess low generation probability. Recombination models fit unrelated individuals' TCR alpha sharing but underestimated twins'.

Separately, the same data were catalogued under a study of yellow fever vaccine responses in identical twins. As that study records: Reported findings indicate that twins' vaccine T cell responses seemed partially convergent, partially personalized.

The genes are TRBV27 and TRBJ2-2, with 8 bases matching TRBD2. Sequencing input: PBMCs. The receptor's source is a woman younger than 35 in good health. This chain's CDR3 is CASSKRESGTGELFF. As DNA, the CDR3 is TGTGCCAGCAGCAAGCGGGAGTCGGGCACCGGGGAGCTGTTTTTT.